This T cell receptor (beta chain) was found in a study of blood T cell repertoires in COVID-19. Study background: Acute and convalescent COVID-19 samples came from the United States, Italy and Spain.

The germline V gene encodes CDR1 MNHEY and CDR2 SMNVEV (reference sequence). The length of the CDR3 is 15 residues. The V gene lost 5 bases and the J gene lost 3 bases, with 14 bases spanning the gap. This clone was seen more than once but under ten times. TCRdb keeps only in-frame clones here, not all; method: immunoSEQ multiplex PCR. In the table there are over 65,000 clones, under 90% of which are singletons. Material: peripheral blood. The receptor comes from an elderly man with acute or convalescent COVID-19. V gene TRBV27 combines with J gene TRBJ2-1, with TRBD2 as a possible D gene (6 bases). The CDR3 nucleotides are TGTGCCAGCAGTCTCTATAGCGGCCACTACAATGAGCAGTTCTTC. Translation gives CASSLYSGHYNEQFF.